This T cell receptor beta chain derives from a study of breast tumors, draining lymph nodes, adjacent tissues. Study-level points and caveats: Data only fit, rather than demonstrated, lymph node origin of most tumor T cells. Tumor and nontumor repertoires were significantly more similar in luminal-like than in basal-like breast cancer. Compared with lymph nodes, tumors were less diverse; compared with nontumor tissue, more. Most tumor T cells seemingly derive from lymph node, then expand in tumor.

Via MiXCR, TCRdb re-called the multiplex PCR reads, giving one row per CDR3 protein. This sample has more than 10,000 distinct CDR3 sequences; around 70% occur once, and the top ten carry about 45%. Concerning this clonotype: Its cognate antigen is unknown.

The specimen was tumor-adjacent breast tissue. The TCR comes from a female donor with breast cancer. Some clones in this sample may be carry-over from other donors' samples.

CDR3 sequence: CASSPWGGRGSTDTQYF. The CDR3 DNA sequence: TGTGCCAGCAGCCCCTGGGGGGGGAGAGGTAGCACAGATACGCAGTATTTT. The chain has TRBV7-9 and TRBJ2-3, with 7 bases lining up with TRBD2. There are 17 residues in the CDR3. Germline CDR1 is SEHNR and CDR2 is FQNEAQ (reference sequence). V shed 5 bases, J shed 0 bases, and the junction held 11 bases outside the gene matches. The variable domain in full, with the rest retrieved from reference TRBV7-9 and TRBJ2-3, is DTGVSQNPRHKITKRGQNVTFRCDPISEHNRLYWYRQTLGQGPEFLTYFQNEAQLEKSRLLSDRFSAERPKGSFSTLEIQRTEQGDSAMYLCASSPWGGRGSTDTQYFGPGTRLTVL.